This T cell receptor (beta chain) was captured in a study of control samples from healthy donors and cancer patients (dated by TCRdb to 2020 to 2022). The receptor library was made with the immunoSEQ multiplex PCR assay. Drawn from immuneACCESS, this table holds only the in-frame rearrangements with V and J called that TCRdb kept. Clones are partly lost; checked studies trace under half to an unresolved V gene and leave the rest unexplained. For this sample the table gives 130,000 or so clones, of which under 95% were detected only once. Clones ranked in the top ten supply about an eighth of the sample. As regards this clone: It has no known antigen specificity. One base away there is no much larger clone; base qualities are not given.

V loses 3 bases, J loses 2 bases, and the germline ends lie 7 bases apart. According to the germline V gene, CDR1 reads KGHSH and CDR2 reads LQKENI. From the cysteine through the phenylalanine, the CDR3 covers 14 amino acids. Of all the DNA, just the CDR3 is kept, 42 bases in frame from base 1. The chain uses TRBV18 and TRBJ1-4; too little of a D gene remains to name it. Sequencing was performed on blood. The sequence was obtained from a man in his forties or fifties in good health. The CDR3 loop reads CASSPPDTNEKLFF. The nucleotide sequence is TGTGCCAGCTCACCCCCCGACACTAATGAAAAACTGTTTTTT.